This T cell receptor beta chain stems from a study of T cells expressing NK-cell markers. Study-level background: Sorted CD3+CD56+NKG2C+, CD3+CD56+NKG2C- and CD3+CD56-NKG2C+ T cells supplied TCR beta repertoires.

TCRdb re-called the 5' RACE reads; every CDR3 protein appears as one record, without DNA. This sample's clone table lists about 540,000 distinct CDR3 sequences. In germline, CDR1 is SGHRS, CDR2 YFSETQ. CDR3 size: 16 residues. The V gene is TRBV5-1, the J gene TRBJ2-1; TCRdb calls TRBD2, which cannot be checked without DNA. The sample consisted of blood T cells: a sorted CD56 or NKG2C T cell subset, CD4+ or CD8+ T cells, or bulk PBMC T cells (not recorded which). The sequence was obtained from a man aged 18 to 30 in good health. The CDR3 spells CASSLLMGEGYNEQFF.